Described below is a single TCR beta chain sequence and its context. Antigen unknown. This record belongs to a study of cytomegalovirus exposure and HLA in healthy donors. Across the study: The Caucasian-associated ancestry cluster contained about 80% of the roughly 390 genotyped donors. Study conclusions and caveats: The investigators catalogued 150 to 200 TCR beta chains as cytomegalovirus-associated.

PCR used 60 Vbeta primers and 13 Jbeta primers. Here immunoSEQ multiplex PCR was the method, and the copy in TCRdb shows in-frame clones only, minus some. The sample has over 70,000 clones, and its top ten clones hold roughly 5%. This CDR3 region has 16 residues. The germline V gene has CDR1 SGHRS and CDR2 YFSETQ. The V gene end was trimmed by 4 bases and the J gene end by 4 bases; junction bases not matched to a gene: 8. This sequence joins TRBV5-1 and TRBJ2-2; 9 positions agree with TRBD1. The origin of this receptor is a woman aged 35 to 49 in good health and CMV-seropositive. Specimen: PBMCs. CDR3 bases: TGCGCCAGCAGCCCGCCGGGACAGGGATTCACCGGGGAGCTGTTTTTT. Amino acid sequence: CASSPPGQGFTGELFF.